What follows is one TCR beta chain and its context. Its matching antigen is unknown. This entry comes from a study of cytomegalovirus exposure and HLA in healthy donors. Whole-study findings and limits: The authors excluded some V segments, including TRBV6-2 and TRBV6-3, as indistinguishable.

Both 60 Vbeta primers and 13 Jbeta primers went into the PCR. Assay: immunoSEQ multiplex PCR; the TCRdb copy retains only in-frame clones and omits some. This sample has approximately 190,000 clones, with about 85% found just once. Per the germline V gene, CDR1 is GTSNPN and CDR2 is SVGIG (reference sequence). V dropped 0 bases and J dropped 6 bases, with 9 bases sitting between them. The CDR3 consists of 13 residues. The source of this sequence is a man aged 45-60 years in good health and CMV-seronegative. V usage is TRBV30 and J usage is TRBJ1-5; D remains ambiguous. The specimen sequenced was PBMCs. CDR3 protein: CAWSVGGSQPQHF. Written as DNA, the CDR3 is TGTGCCTGGAGTGTTGGAGGGAGTCAGCCCCAGCATTTT. Supplemented by reference TRBV30 and TRBJ1-5, the full variable domain reads SQTIHQWPATLVQPVGSPLSLECTVEGTSNPNLYWYRQAAGRGLQLLFYSVGIGQISSEVPQNLSASRPQDRQFILSSKKLLLSDSGFYLCAWSVGGSQPQHFGDGTRLSIL.